This TCR beta chain originates from a study of OX40 agonist ivuxolimab in advanced cancers. On this clone: Its antigen is unknown.

Findings of the study overall: At 0.1 to 3.0 mg/kg, clonal expansion of CD4+ and CD8+ blood T cells had occurred by week 6.

V gave up 2 bases and J gave up 4 bases, with 9 bases separating them. Germline CDR1 reads MNHEY; CDR2 reads SVGAGI. There are 13 residues in the CDR3. Only in-frame clones appear in the TCRdb table, and some are missing; sequencing was by immunoSEQ multiplex PCR. This table holds about 45,000 clones, around four fifths found once. The sequence came from an adult with an advanced solid tumor such as melanoma, head and neck, liver or kidney cancer. The chain recombines TRBV6-5 with TRBJ2-7; D is unresolved. Here the sequenced sample was CD4+ or CD8+ T cells sorted from blood, taken in a trial of the OX40 agonist ivuxolimab. CDR3 sequence reads: CASSYHSGYEQYF. CDR3 DNA: TGTGCCAGCAGTTACCATTCCGGGTACGAGCAGTACTTC.